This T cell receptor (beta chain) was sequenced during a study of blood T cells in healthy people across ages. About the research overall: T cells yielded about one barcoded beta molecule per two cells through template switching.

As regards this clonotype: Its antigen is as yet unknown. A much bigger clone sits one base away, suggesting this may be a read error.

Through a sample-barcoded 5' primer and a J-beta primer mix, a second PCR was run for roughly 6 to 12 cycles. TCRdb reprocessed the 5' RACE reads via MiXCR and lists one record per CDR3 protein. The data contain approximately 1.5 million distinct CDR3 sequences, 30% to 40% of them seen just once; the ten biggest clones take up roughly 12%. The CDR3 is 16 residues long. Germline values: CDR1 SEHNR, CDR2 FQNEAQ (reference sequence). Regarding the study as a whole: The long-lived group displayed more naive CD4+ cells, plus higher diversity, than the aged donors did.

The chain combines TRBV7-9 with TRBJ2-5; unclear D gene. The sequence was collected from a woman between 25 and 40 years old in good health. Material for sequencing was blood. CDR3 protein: CASSFPLQRPQEAQYF. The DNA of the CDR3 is TGTGCCAGCAGCTTCCCCCTGCAGAGGCCCCAAGAGGCCCAGTACTTC.